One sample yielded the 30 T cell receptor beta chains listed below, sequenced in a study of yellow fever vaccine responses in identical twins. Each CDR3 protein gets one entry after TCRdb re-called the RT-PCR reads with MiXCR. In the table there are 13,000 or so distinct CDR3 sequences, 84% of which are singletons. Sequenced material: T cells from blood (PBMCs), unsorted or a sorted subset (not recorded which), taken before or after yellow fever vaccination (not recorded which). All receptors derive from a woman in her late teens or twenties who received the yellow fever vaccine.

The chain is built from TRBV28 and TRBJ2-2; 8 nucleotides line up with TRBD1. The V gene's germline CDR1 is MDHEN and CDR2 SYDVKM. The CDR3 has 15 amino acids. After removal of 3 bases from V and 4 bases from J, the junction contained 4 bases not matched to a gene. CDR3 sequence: CASSFWTGTTGELFF. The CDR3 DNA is TGTGCCAGCAGTTTTTGGACAGGGACCACCGGGGAGCTGTTTTTT. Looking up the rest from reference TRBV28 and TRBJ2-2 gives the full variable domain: DVKVTQSSRYLVKRTGEKVFLECVQDMDHENMFWYRQDPGLGLRLIYFSYDVKMKEKGDIPEGYSVSREKKERFSLILESASTNQTSMYLCASSFWTGTTGELFFGEGSRLTVL.

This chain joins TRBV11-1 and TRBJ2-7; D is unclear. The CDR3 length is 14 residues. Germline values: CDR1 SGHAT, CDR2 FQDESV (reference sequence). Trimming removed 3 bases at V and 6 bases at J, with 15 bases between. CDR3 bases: TGTGCCAGCAGCTTTGTTGGGCCCTTGACCGAGCAGTACTTC. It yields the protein CASSFVGPLTEQYF.

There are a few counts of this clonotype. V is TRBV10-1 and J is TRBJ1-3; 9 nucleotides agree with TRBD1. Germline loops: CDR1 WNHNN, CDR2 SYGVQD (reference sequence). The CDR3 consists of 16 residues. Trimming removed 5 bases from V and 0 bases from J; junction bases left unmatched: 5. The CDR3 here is CASSSKTGGSGNTIYF. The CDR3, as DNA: TGCGCCAGCAGTTCAAAGACAGGGGGCTCTGGAAACACCATATATTTT.

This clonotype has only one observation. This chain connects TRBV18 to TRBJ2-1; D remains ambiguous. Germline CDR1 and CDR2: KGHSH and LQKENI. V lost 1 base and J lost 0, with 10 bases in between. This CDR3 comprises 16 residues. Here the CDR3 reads CASSPLAPSSYNEQFF. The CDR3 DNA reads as TGTGCCAGCTCACCACTAGCTCCGAGCTCCTACAATGAGCAGTTCTTC. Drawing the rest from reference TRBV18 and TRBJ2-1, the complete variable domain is NAGVMQNPRHLVRRRGQEARLRCSPMKGHSHVYWYRQLPEEGLKFMVYLQKENIIDESGMPKERFSAEFPKEGPSILRIQQVVRGDSAAYFCASSPLAPSSYNEQFFGPGTRLTVL.

The CDR3 DNA is TGTGCCAGCAGCTTAGATCCAGCTAACTATGGCTACACCTTC. Translating it yields CASSLDPANYGYTF. J is TRBJ1-2 and V is TRBV11-3, with D unresolved. Germline-derived CDR1 and CDR2 are SGHNT and YENEEA. V lost 0 bases to trimming and J lost 0 bases, with 5 bases between them. This CDR3 is 14 amino acids long.

CDR3 region: CSVAGQTYEQYF. DNA for the CDR3: TGCAGCGTTGCGGGACAGACTTACGAGCAGTACTTC. This sequence joins TRBV29-1 and TRBJ2-7; TRBD1 aligns across 7 bases. The CDR3 covers 12 residues. V trimming: 4 bases; J trimming: 4 bases; junction bases outside the gene matches: 4. Per germline, CDR1 SQVTM and CDR2 ANQGSEA.

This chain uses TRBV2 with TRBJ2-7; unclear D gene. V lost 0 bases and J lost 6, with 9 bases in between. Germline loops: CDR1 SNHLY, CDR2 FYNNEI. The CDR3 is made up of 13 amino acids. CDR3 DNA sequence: TGTGCCAGCAGTGAAGCGCTGGTTCCCGAGCAGTACTTC. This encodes CASSEALVPEQYF.

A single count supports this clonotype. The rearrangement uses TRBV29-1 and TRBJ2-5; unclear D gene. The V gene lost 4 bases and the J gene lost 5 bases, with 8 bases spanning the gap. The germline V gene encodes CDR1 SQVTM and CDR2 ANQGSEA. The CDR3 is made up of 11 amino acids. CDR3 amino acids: CSVVTRETQYF. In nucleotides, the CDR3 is TGCAGCGTTGTTACGAGGGAGACCCAGTACTTC.

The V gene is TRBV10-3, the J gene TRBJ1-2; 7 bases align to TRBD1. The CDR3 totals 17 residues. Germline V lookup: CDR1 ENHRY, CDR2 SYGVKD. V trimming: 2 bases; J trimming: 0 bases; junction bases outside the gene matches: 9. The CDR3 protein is CAISEEIGGRANYGYTF. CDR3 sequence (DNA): TGTGCCATCAGTGAGGAGATAGGGGGCCGGGCTAACTATGGCTACACCTTC.

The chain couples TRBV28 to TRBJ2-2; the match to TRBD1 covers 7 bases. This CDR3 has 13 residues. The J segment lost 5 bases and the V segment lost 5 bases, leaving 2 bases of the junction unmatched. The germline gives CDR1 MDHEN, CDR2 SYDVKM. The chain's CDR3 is CASSPGGTGELFF. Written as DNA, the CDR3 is TGTGCCAGCAGTCCAGGGGGTACCGGGGAGCTGTTTTTT.

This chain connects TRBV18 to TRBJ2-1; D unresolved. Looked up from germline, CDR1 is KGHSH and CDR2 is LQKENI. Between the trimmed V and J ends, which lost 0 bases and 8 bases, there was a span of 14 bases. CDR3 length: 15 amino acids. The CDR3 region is CASSPPWNRGHEQFF. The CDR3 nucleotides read TGTGCCAGCTCACCACCGTGGAACAGAGGCCATGAGCAGTTCTTC.

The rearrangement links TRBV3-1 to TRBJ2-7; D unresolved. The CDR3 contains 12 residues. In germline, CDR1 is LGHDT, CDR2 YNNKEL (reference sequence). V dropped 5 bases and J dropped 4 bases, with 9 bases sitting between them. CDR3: CASSEETYEQYF. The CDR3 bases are TGTGCCAGCAGCGAGGAAACTTACGAGCAGTACTTC.

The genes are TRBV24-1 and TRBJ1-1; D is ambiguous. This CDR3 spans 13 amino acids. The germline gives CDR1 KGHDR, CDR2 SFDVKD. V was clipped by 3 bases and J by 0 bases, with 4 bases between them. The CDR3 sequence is CATSDHLNTEAFF. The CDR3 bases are TGTGCCACCAGTGATCATTTGAACACTGAAGCTTTCTTT.

CDR3: CASSLIADRYNEQFF. The CDR3 nucleotides are TGTGCCAGCTCCCTAATCGCGGACCGATACAATGAGCAGTTCTTC. V usage is TRBV18 and J usage is TRBJ2-1; no clear D gene. CDR3 length equals 15 residues. The germline V gene has CDR1 KGHSH and CDR2 LQKENI. Trimming took 6 bases from V and 4 from J, leaving 16 bases between them.

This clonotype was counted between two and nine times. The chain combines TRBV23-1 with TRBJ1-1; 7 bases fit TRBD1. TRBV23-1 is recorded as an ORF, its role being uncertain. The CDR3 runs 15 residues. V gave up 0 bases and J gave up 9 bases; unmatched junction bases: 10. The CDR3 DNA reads TGCGCCAGCAGTCAATCTGACAGGGAGAAAAAAAAAGCTTTCTTT. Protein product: CASSQSDREKKKAFF.

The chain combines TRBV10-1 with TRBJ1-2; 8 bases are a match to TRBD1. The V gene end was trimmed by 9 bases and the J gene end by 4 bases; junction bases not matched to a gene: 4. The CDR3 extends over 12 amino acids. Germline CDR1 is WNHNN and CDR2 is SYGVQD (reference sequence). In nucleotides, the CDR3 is TGCGCCAGACTGGGACAGGCCTATGGCTACACCTTC. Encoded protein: CARLGQAYGYTF.

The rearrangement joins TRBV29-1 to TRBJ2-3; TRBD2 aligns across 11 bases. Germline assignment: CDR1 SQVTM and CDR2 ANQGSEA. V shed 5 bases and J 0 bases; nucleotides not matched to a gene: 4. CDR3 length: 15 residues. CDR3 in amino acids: CSVSGTSGSTDTQYF. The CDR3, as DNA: TGCAGCGTTTCCGGGACTAGCGGCAGCACAGATACGCAGTATTTT.

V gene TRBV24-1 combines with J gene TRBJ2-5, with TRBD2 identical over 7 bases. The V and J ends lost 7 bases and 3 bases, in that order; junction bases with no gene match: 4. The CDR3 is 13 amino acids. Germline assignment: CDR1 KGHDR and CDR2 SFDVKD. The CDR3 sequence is CATRGSGEETQYF. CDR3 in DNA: TGTGCCACCAGGGGGAGCGGGGAAGAGACCCAGTACTTC.

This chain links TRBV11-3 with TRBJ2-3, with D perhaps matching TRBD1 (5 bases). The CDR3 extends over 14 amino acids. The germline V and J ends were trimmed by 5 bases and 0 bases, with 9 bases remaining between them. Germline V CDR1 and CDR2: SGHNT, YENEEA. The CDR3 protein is CASSPTDSTDTQYF. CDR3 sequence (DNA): TGTGCCAGCAGCCCGACAGATAGCACAGATACGCAGTATTTT.

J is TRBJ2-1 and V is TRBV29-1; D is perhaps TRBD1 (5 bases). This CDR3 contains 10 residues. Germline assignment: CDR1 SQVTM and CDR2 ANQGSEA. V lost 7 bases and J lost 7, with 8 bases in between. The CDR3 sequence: CSAQGNEQFF. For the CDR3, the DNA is TGCAGCGCCCAGGGAAATGAGCAGTTCTTC.

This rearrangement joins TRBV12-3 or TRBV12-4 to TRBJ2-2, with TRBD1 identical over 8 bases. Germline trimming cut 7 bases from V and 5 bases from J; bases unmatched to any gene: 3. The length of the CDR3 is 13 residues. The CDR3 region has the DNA TGTGCCAGCAACGACAGGGGAACCGGGGAGCTGTTTTTT. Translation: CASNDRGTGELFF.

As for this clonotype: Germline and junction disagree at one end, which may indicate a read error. The CDR3 sequence is CSVPGQVF. DNA for the CDR3: TGCAGCGTTCCGGGACAGGTTTTT. V and J are TRBV29-1 and TRBJ1-4; TRBD1 matches 8 bases. CDR3 length equals 8 residues. CDR1 is SQVTM, CDR2 ANQGSEA, per germline.

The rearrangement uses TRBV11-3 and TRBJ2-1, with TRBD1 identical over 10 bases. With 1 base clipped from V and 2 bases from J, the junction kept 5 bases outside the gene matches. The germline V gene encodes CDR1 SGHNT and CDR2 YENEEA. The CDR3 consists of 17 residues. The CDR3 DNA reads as TGTGCCAGCAGCTTAGTCGACAGGGGGCCACCCTACAATGAGCAGTTCTTC. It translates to CASSLVDRGPPYNEQFF.

In DNA, the CDR3 is TGTGCCAGCAGCCGACAGGGCGGCAATCAGCCCCAGCATTTT. This codes for CASSRQGGNQPQHF. This sequence joins TRBV7-9 and TRBJ1-5, with 7 bases identical to TRBD1. The germline V gene has CDR1 SEHNR and CDR2 FQNEAQ (reference sequence). This CDR3 region has 14 residues. V lost 5 bases and J lost 2; bases outside the gene matches: 3.

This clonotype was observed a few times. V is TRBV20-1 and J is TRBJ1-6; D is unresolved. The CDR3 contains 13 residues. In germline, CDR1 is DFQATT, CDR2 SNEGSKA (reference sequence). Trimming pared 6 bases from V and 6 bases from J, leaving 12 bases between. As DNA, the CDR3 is TGCAGTGCCATCCGGGCTATTAATTCACCCCTCCACTTT. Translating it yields CSAIRAINSPLHF.

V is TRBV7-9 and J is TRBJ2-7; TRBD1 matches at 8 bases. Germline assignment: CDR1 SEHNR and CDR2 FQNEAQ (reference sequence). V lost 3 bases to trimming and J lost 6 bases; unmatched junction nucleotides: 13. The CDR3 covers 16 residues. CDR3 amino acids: CASSFTTGTGFSEQYF. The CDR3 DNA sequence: TGTGCCAGCAGCTTTACCACCGGGACAGGCTTCTCCGAGCAGTACTTC.

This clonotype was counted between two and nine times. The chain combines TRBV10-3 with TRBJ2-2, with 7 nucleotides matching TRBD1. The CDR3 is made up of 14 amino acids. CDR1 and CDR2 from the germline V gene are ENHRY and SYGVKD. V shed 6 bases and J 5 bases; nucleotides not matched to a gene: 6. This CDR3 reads CAIRRTGETGELFF. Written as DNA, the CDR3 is TGTGCCATCAGAAGAACAGGGGAAACCGGGGAGCTGTTTTTT.

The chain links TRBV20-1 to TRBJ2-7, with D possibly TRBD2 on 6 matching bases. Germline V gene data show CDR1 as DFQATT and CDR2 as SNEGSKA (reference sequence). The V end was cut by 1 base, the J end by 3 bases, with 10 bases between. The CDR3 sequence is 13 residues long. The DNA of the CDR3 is TGCAGTGCTAGAGTTGCGGGGAGCTACGAGCAGTACTTC. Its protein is CSARVAGSYEQYF.

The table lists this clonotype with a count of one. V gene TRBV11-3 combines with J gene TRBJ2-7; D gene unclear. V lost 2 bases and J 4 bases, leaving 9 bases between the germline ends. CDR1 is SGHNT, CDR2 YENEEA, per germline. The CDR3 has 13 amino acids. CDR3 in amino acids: CASSLLASYEQYF. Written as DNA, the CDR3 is TGTGCCAGCAGCTTACTGGCATCATACGAGCAGTACTTC.

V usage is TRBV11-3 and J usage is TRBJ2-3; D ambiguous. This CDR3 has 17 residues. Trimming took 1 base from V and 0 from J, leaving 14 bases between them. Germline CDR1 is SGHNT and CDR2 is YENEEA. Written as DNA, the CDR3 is TGTGCCAGCAGCTTAGGGTCGGCGGTTGCCAGCACAGATACGCAGTATTTT. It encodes CASSLGSAVASTDTQYF. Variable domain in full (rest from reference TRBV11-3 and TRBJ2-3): EAGVVQSPRYKIIEKKQPVAFWCNPISGHNTLYWYLQNLGQGPELLIRYENEEAVDDSQLPKDRFSAERLKGVDSTLKIQPAELGDSAVYLCASSLGSAVASTDTQYFGPGTRLTVL.